The clone carrying this TCR beta chain was recorded many times. What it recognizes is unknown. RNA transcripts were the template for amplifying TCR beta CDR3 regions. The HTBI primer set drove a first-round RT-PCR of the TCR CDR3. TCRdb reanalysed the multiplex PCR reads using MiXCR and keeps one entry per CDR3 protein. Of some 600,000 distinct CDR3 sequences in the sample, more than 11% were seen once. The data originate from a study of T cells in Graves' hyperthyroidism and ophthalmopathy. Study-level findings and limits: Onset of ophthalmopathy came a median around 7.1 months after the model predicted it.

Sequencing was done on a sample of blood. This TCR derives from a woman younger than 45 with Graves' hyperthyroidism that later progressed to Graves' ophthalmopathy.

The CDR3 sequence: CAIRQAGPDTQYF. The CDR3 region has the DNA TGTGCCATCAGACAAGCGGGCCCAGATACGCAGTATTTT. The chain joins TRBV10-3 to TRBJ2-3, with D possibly TRBD2 on 6 matching bases. CDR3 length: 13 amino acids. V was shortened by 6 bases and J by 4 bases, with 11 bases between the two germline ends. Germline V gene data show CDR1 as ENHRY and CDR2 as SYGVKD.